This section outlines one T cell receptor (beta chain) sequence together with its context. CDR3 length: 14 residues. Using a J-beta primer mix together with a sample-barcoded 5' primer, a second PCR was run for roughly 6 to 12 cycles. TCRdb re-called the 5' RACE reads through MiXCR, storing one row per CDR3 protein. Of about 830,000 distinct CDR3 sequences listed, 58% were seen once; the top ten hold roughly 20%. The data were taken from a study of blood T cells in healthy people across ages. At the level of the study: Every two T cells gave about one barcoded beta molecule via template switching.

V is TRBV12-3 or TRBV12-4 and J is TRBJ2-1; D might be TRBD2 (6 bases). The closer fit of TRBJ2-7 to the DNA end suggests the J call may be wrong. The material sequenced was blood. The source of this sequence is a man aged 30 to 45 in good health. CDR3 DNA: TGTGCCAGCAGTTTCAACGGGGGTGCGTACGAGCAGTACTTC. Translating it yields CASSFNGGAYEQYF.